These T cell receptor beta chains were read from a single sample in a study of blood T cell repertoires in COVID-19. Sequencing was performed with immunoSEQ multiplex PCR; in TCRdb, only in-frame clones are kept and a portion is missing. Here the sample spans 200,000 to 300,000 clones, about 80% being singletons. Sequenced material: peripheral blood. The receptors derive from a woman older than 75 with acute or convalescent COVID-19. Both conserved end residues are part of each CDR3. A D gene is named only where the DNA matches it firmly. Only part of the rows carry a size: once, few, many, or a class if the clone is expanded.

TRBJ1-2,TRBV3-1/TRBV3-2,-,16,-,TGTGCCAGCAGCCATCTCACGCAGGGGACCAACTATGGCTACACCTTC,CASSHLTQGTNYGYTF
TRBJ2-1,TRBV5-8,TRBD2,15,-,TGTGCCAGCAGCTTTCTAGCGGGAGGGCGAGGTGAGCAGTTCTTC,CASSFLAGGRGEQFF
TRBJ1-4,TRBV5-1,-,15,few,TGCGCCAGCAGCTTGGGACAGCTCCCTAATGAAAAACTGTTTTTT,CASSLGQLPNEKLFF
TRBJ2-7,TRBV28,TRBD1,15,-,TGTGCCAGCAGTTTAGGGTGGACAGGGGGCTACGAGCAGTACTTC,CASSLGWTGGYEQYF
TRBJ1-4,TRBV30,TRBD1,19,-,TGTGCCTGGAGTCCTTTAACTTCCTCCGGGACAGGGGTTACTGAAAAACTGTTTTTT,CAWSPLTSSGTGVTEKLFF
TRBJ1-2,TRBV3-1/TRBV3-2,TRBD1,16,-,TGTGCCAGCAGCCGAACACAGGGGGCCGGTAACTATGGCTACACCTTC,CASSRTQGAGNYGYTF
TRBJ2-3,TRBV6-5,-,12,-,TGTGCCAGCCACCAGGGCACAGATACGCAGTATTTT,CASHQGTDTQYF
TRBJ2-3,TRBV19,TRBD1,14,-,TGTGCCAGTAGTAGACAGGGTCAGACAGATACGCAGTATTTT,CASSRQGQTDTQYF
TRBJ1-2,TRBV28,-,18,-,TGTGCCAGCATCTCCCCGCAGGATCCGACCTCTTTTAACTATGGCTACACCTTC,CASISPQDPTSFNYGYTF
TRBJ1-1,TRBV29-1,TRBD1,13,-,TGCAGCTTCGACAGGGACAAGAACACTGAAGCTTTCTTT,CSFDRDKNTEAFF
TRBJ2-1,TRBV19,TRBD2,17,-,TGTGCCAGTAGTTTAGGGACTAGCGGTCTCTCCTACAATGAGCAGTTCTTC,CASSLGTSGLSYNEQFF
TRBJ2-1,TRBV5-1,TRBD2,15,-,TGCGCCAGCAGGTATAACCTAGCGGGAGGCGATGAGCAGTTCTTC,CASRYNLAGGDEQFF
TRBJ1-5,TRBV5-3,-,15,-,TGTGCCAGAAGCTTCCCGGACACCGACAATCAGCCCCAGCATTTT,CARSFPDTDNQPQHF
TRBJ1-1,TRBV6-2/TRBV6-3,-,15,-,TGTGCCAGCAGTTACACCGTTTCCTGGACAGCCCAAGGTTTCTTT,CASSYTVSWTAQGFF
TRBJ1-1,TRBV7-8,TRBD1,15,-,TGTGCCAGCAGCTTAGCAGGACAGGGGGCAACTGAAGCTTTCTTT,CASSLAGQGATEAFF
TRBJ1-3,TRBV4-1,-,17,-,TGCGCCAGCAGCCAAGATCCCGCGGGGGCAGGTGGAAACACCATATATTTT,CASSQDPAGAGGNTIYF
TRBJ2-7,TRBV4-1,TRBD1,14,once,TGCGCCAGCAGCCAAGGACAGGGGCTATACGAGCAGTACTTC,CASSQGQGLYEQYF
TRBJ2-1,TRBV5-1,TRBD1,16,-,TGCGCCAGCAGCTTGCTTGGACAGGGGGCAGTCGATGAGCAGTTCTTC,CASSLLGQGAVDEQFF
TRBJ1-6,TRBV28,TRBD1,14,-,TGTGCCAGCAGTTTCCTTCAGGGGGGCTCACCCCTCCACTTT,CASSFLQGGSPLHF
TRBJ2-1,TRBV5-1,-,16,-,TGCGCCAGCAGCTTGGTTGGCAGGGGCCGCCAGACTGAGCAGTTCTTC,CASSLVGRGRQTEQFF
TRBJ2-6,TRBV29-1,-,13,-,TGCAGCGTTGCAACGGCTGGGGCCAACGTCCTGACTTTC,CSVATAGANVLTF
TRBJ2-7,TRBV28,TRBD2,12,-,TGTGCCAGCAGTTTACAACTAGCGGAGCAGTACTTC,CASSLQLAEQYF
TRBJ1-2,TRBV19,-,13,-,TGTGCCAGTAGTGTTGGGATCTCCGGGAGCTACACCTTC,CASSVGISGSYTF
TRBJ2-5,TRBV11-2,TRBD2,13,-,TGTGCCAGCAGCTTTAGCGGGAAAGAGACCCAGTACTTC,CASSFSGKETQYF
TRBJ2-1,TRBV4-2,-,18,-,TGTGCCAGCAGCCAAGGCGTGGGACTCCCGAACTCCTACAATGAGCAGTTCTTC,CASSQGVGLPNSYNEQFF
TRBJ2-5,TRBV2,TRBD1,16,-,TGTGCCAGCAGTGAAACCTCCTCAGGGGGCTCAGAGACCCAGTACTTC,CASSETSSGGSETQYF
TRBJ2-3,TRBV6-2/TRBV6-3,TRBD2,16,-,TGTGCCAGCAGTTGGGGACTAGCGGGGAACACAGATACGCAGTATTTT,CASSWGLAGNTDTQYF
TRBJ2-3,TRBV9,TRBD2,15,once,TGTGCCAGCAGCGTAGGCGGGAGCTACGCAGATACGCAGTATTTT,CASSVGGSYADTQYF
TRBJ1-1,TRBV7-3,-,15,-,TGTGCCAGCAGCCTAAACTCTTTAACGAACACTGAAGCTTTCTTT,CASSLNSLTNTEAFF
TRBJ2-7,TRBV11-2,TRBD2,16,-,TGTGCCAGCAGCCCCGGGACTAGCGGCCTTGTGGGGGAGCAGTACTTC,CASSPGTSGLVGEQYF
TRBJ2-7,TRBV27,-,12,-,TGTGCCAGCAGGCGATCCGGGGACGAGCAGTACTTC,CASRRSGDEQYF
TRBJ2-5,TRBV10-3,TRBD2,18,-,TGTGCCATCAGTATCATCAGGACTAGCGGGGGGCTACAAGAGACCCAGTACTTC,CAISIIRTSGGLQETQYF
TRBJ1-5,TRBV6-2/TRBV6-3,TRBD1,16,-,TGTGCCAGCAGTCACCCGACAGGGGTTGGCGATCAGCCCCAGCATTTT,CASSHPTGVGDQPQHF
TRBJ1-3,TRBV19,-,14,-,TGTGCCAGTAACAGCGGGACAATCGGAAACACCATATATTTT,CASNSGTIGNTIYF
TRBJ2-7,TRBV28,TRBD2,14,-,TGTGCCAGCAGTTTACCTGGACTAGCCTCCGAGCAGTACTTC,CASSLPGLASEQYF
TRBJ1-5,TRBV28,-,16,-,TGTGCCAGCAGTCTCCCCGGGGGACTTAGCAATCAGCCCCAGCATTTT,CASSLPGGLSNQPQHF
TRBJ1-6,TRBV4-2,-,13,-,TGTGCCAGCAGCCAGTACAGCAATTCACCCCTCCACTTT,CASSQYSNSPLHF